These 9 T cell receptor beta chains were sequenced from one sample in a study of blood T cell repertoires in COVID-19. Profiling relied on immunoSEQ multiplex PCR, and the TCRdb table lists in-frame clones only, not all of them. The repertoire includes 150,000 to 200,000 clones, about 89% of them detected once, and 2.5% sits in the top ten. Specimen: peripheral blood. The receptor source for this set is a middle-aged man with active or convalescent COVID-19.

J is TRBJ1-3 and V is TRBV25-1; no clear D gene. The germline V gene encodes CDR1 MGHDK and CDR2 SYGVNS. Between the trimmed V and J ends, which lost 1 base and 0 bases, there was a span of 7 bases. The CDR3 is 15 amino acids. This chain's CDR3 is CASSEFYSSGNTIYF. The CDR3 coding sequence is TGTGCCAGCAGTGAATTCTACAGCTCTGGAAACACCATATATTTT.

This clone was seen once. The chain links TRBV19 to TRBJ1-5; no clear D. The CDR3 loop spans 15 amino acids. From germline, CDR1 is LNHDA and CDR2 SQIVND (reference sequence). The V end was cut by 5 bases, the J end by 0 bases, with 11 bases between. For the CDR3, the DNA is TGTGCCAGTAGTGAAACTACATATAGCAATCAGCCCCAGCATTTT. Amino acids: CASSETTYSNQPQHF.

For this clone: Other DNA sequences in the same sample also yield this CDR3. The CDR3 region is CAISSQGLNTEAFF. The CDR3 DNA follows: TGTGCCATCAGTTCACAGGGTTTGAACACTGAAGCTTTCTTT. The chain has TRBV10-3 and TRBJ1-1; tentative D call: TRBD1 (6 bases). The CDR3 has 14 amino acids. Trimming removed 5 bases from V and 0 bases from J, with 10 bases in between. CDR1 and CDR2 (germline): ENHRY, SYGVKD.

The CDR3 nucleotides are TGTGCCAGCAGCTTAAGGGAGTACCCAACAGAGACCCAGTACTTC. Translating gives CASSLREYPTETQYF. The gene calls are TRBV7-8 and TRBJ2-5; tentatively, D is TRBD2 (5 bases). CDR3 size: 15 residues. Trimming shortened V by 2 bases and J by 4 bases, and 14 bases separated the two germline ends. Germline CDR1 reads SGHVS; CDR2 reads FQNEAQ.

The chain links TRBV18 to TRBJ1-1; 8 bases align to TRBD1. The CDR3 sequence is 15 residues long. Trimming at V came to 6 bases and at J to 1 base, leaving 7 bases not matched to a gene. Germline V lookup: CDR1 KGHSH, CDR2 LQKENI. In nucleotides, the CDR3 is TGTGCCAGCTCCCAACAGGGGGAAGGGAACACTGAAGCTTTCTTT. Translation gives CASSQQGEGNTEAFF.

This chain connects TRBV13 to TRBJ2-3; 7 bases are shared with TRBD2. The CDR3 sequence is 15 residues long. Germline CDR1 PRHDT, CDR2 FYEKMQ (reference sequence). J was trimmed by 0 bases and V by 5 bases; bases with no gene match: 5. The CDR3 nucleotides read TGTGCCAGCAGCAGGCGGGGGAAAAGCACAGATACGCAGTATTTT. Protein sequence: CASSRRGKSTDTQYF.

CDR3 amino acids: CASSTGTGRGTEAFF. The DNA for the CDR3 is TGTGCCAGCAGCACCGGGACAGGGAGAGGAACTGAAGCTTTCTTT. The V and J genes are TRBV13 and TRBJ1-1; 9 bases are shared with TRBD1. The CDR3 extends over 15 amino acids. J lost 5 bases, V lost 5 bases, and 9 bases had no gene match. Germline CDR1 is PRHDT and CDR2 is FYEKMQ (reference sequence).

The rearrangement joins TRBV28 to TRBJ1-2; D remains unclear. Trimming cost V 3 bases and J 1 base, with 6 bases left between them. There are 13 residues in the CDR3. Germline loops: CDR1 MDHEN, CDR2 SYDVKM. The CDR3 DNA sequence: TGTGCCAGCAGTTTTCTTTTTAACTATGGCTACACCTTC. It encodes CASSFLFNYGYTF.

The V call is TRBV28, the J call TRBJ1-1, with TRBD1 as a possible D gene (5 bases). The V end lost 5 bases, the J end lost 2 bases, and 15 bases lay between the germline ends. The V gene's germline CDR1 is MDHEN and CDR2 SYDVKM. CDR3 size: 15 residues. The CDR3 loop is CASSPPGITNTEAFF. The CDR3 coding sequence is TGTGCCAGCAGTCCCCCAGGGATTACTAACACTGAAGCTTTCTTT.